This passage covers 21 T cell receptor beta chains from one sample sequenced in a study of T cells in Graves' hyperthyroidism and ophthalmopathy. Amplification of TCR beta CDR3 regions used RNA as the template. With the HTBI primer set, the TCR CDR3 went through a first round of RT-PCR. TCRdb independently ran MiXCR on the multiplex PCR reads; one entry per CDR3 protein. The sample holds about 130,000 distinct CDR3 sequences; roughly 23% are singletons and the top ten take more than 65%. Sequenced sample: blood. The receptors here all came from a woman between 45 and 65 years old with Graves' hyperthyroidism that later progressed to Graves' ophthalmopathy.

The V gene is TRBV6-5, the J gene TRBJ1-2; D call uncertain. The CDR3 has 14 amino acids. The germline gives CDR1 MNHEY, CDR2 SVGAGI. V was clipped by 2 bases and J by 6 bases, with 13 bases between them. CDR3 coding DNA: TGTGCCAGCAGTTACGCAGACCTCTTTGATGGCTACACCTTC. It translates to CASSYADLFDGYTF.

As DNA, the CDR3 is TGCGCCAGCAGCTTGGGCGGACTAGCGATTTTAGGCTACGAGCAGTACTTC. Its protein is CASSLGGLAILGYEQYF. This chain connects TRBV5-1 to TRBJ2-7; 9 bases fit TRBD2. The V segment lost 0 bases and the J segment 3 bases; nucleotides outside the gene matches: 10. CDR3 size: 17 residues. Germline CDR1 is SGHRS and CDR2 is YFSETQ.

This chain uses TRBV28 with TRBJ1-1, with no clear D. Deletions cut 1 base from V and 2 bases from J, with 14 bases between. CDR1 and CDR2 from the germline V gene are MDHEN and SYDVKM. CDR3 length: 16 residues. Here the CDR3 DNA reads TGTGCCAGCAGTTTATTGTCATGGCTGGATAACACTGAAGCTTTCTTT. Its protein is CASSLLSWLDNTEAFF.

V is TRBV4-2 and J is TRBJ1-5; D is perhaps TRBD1 (6 bases). Germline V gene sequence: CDR1 LGHNA, CDR2 YNFKEQ. The CDR3 totals 15 residues. V was trimmed by 4 bases and J by 6 bases, leaving 16 bases between them. In DNA form, the CDR3 reads TGTGCCAGCAGCCCGAACCTCAGGGGAACTCAGCCCCAGCATTTT. Translation gives CASSPNLRGTQPQHF.

This clonotype was picked up a small number of times. V and J are TRBV13 and TRBJ2-1; 7 bases align to TRBD2. This CDR3 is built from 14 residues. Germline CDR1 and CDR2: PRHDT and FYEKMQ (reference sequence). V trimming: 1 base; J trimming: 8 bases; junction bases outside the gene matches: 5. CDR3 sequence: CASSLAASGYEQFF. In DNA form, the CDR3 reads TGTGCCAGCAGCTTAGCGGCTAGCGGCTATGAGCAGTTCTTC.

This clonotype was seen at least ten times. CDR3 coding DNA: TGTGCCAGCAGCTTAAAGGCGGCCGGGTCTGGCATGAGCTCCTACAATGAGCAGTTCTTC. Translated, it gives CASSLKAAGSGMSSYNEQFF. The genes are TRBV7-3 and TRBJ2-1; D gene uncertain. Trimming shortened V by 1 base and J by 0 bases, and 22 bases separated the two germline ends. CDR3 length: 20 residues. Germline V gene sequence: CDR1 SGHTA, CDR2 FQGTGA.

The chain links TRBV25-1 to TRBJ2-1; 9 nucleotides agree with TRBD2. CDR3 length: 18 residues. The V and J ends lost 4 bases and 1 base, in that order; junction bases with no gene match: 11. Germline CDR1 reads MGHDK; CDR2 reads SYGVNS. The CDR3 sequence: CASSAFPDLAGSYNEQFF. In nucleotides, the CDR3 is TGTGCCAGCAGTGCCTTCCCCGACCTAGCGGGGTCCTACAATGAGCAGTTCTTC.

The rearrangement links TRBV7-2 to TRBJ1-5; 10 bases agree with TRBD1. Germline assignment: CDR1 SGHTA and CDR2 FQGNSA. V dropped 1 base and J dropped 4; count of bases not matched to a gene: 7. The CDR3 extends over 17 amino acids. The CDR3: CASSLVGGDRGNQPQHF. CDR3 coding DNA: TGTGCCAGCAGCTTAGTCGGGGGGGACAGGGGTAATCAGCCCCAGCATTTT.

This clonotype was found many times. The rearrangement joins TRBV5-1 to TRBJ2-2; the match to TRBD2 covers 7 bases. This CDR3 has 15 residues. Trimming took 4 bases from V and 0 from J; bases not matched to a gene: 3. CDR1 is SGHRS and CDR2 is YFSETQ in the germline V gene. The CDR3 loop is CASSPGGSNTGELFF. The CDR3 DNA sequence: TGCGCCAGCAGCCCCGGGGGGTCGAACACCGGGGAGCTGTTTTTT.

V usage is TRBV28 and J usage is TRBJ2-5; tentatively, D is TRBD2 (6 bases). The germline V gene encodes CDR1 MDHEN and CDR2 SYDVKM. The V end lost 11 bases, the J end lost 5 bases, and 15 bases lay between the germline ends. The CDR3 length is 12 residues. CDR3 bases: TGTGCCCCCGGGGGATCGGAGGAGACCCAGTACTTC. Amino acids: CAPGGSEETQYF.

The sample holds many counts of this clonotype. A much larger clone lies one base from this, so it may be a read error. The chain carries TRBV5-1 and TRBJ2-2; no reliable D call. This CDR3 region has 12 residues. Trimming shortened V by 3 bases and J by 5 bases, and 5 bases separated the two germline ends. Germline V gene data show CDR1 as SGHRS and CDR2 as YFSETQ. CDR3 bases: TGCGCCAGCAGCTACGGTACCGGGGAGCTGTTTTTT. This encodes CASSYGTGELFF.

This clonotype was counted ten times or more. The chain joins TRBV12-3 or TRBV12-4 to TRBJ1-6; D perhaps matches TRBD1 (5 bases). With 3 bases removed from V and 7 bases from J, the gap between germline ends came to 10 bases. The CDR3 runs 14 residues. CDR3 region: CASSFGGKNSPLHF. The CDR3 DNA reads TGTGCCAGCAGTTTCGGGGGGAAAAATTCACCCCTCCACTTT.

This chain connects TRBV7-9 to TRBJ2-1; TRBD1 agrees at 8 bases. The CDR3 runs to 13 residues. The V gene end was trimmed by 8 bases and the J gene end by 5 bases; junction bases not matched to a gene: 5. Germline values: CDR1 SEHNR, CDR2 FQNEAQ (reference sequence). CDR3 sequence reads: CASLTGADNEQFF. CDR3 sequence (DNA): TGTGCCAGCCTGACAGGGGCGGACAATGAGCAGTTCTTC.

This clonotype was found a few times. The V call is TRBV15, the J call TRBJ1-4; 12 nucleotides line up with TRBD1. With 3 bases clipped from V and 4 bases from J, the junction kept 9 bases outside the gene matches. The CDR3 length is 18 residues. Germline values: CDR1 LNHNV, CDR2 YYDKDF (reference sequence). CDR3 amino acids: CATSSGGTGGAGNEKLFF. As DNA, the CDR3 is TGTGCCACCAGCAGCGGTGGGACAGGGGGCGCCGGTAATGAAAAACTGTTTTTT.

Comments on this clonotype: At one of its ends the junction is not consistent with the germline gene, which may arise from a read error. V is TRBV5-1 and J is TRBJ1-2; TRBD1 matches at 9 bases. The CDR3 has 17 amino acids. Germline CDR1 SGHRS, CDR2 YFSETQ. CDR3 amino acids: CVSSLGAGTGNADGYTF. For the CDR3, the DNA is TGCGTCAGCAGCTTGGGAGCCGGGACAGGGAATGCGGATGGCTACACCTTC.

This clonotype was recorded a few times. A single base separates this from a much larger clone, so it may be a read error. This chain connects TRBV20-1 to TRBJ1-2; D remains unclear. Germline loops: CDR1 DFQATT, CDR2 SNEGSKA (reference sequence). The V end lost 1 base, the J end lost 4 bases, and 25 bases lay between the germline ends. The CDR3 is 18 amino acids. The CDR3 nucleotides are TGCAGTGCTAGAGTTGGGATAGCCCCCTCCGAGGGAAGCTATGGCTACACCTTC. This codes for CSARVGIAPSEGSYGYTF.

On this clonotype itself: The junction does not match germline at one end; this may be a read error. The V call is TRBV7-2, the J call TRBJ2-3; D is perhaps TRBD2 (5 bases). This CDR3 spans 14 amino acids. Germline V gene lookup returns CDR1 SGHTA and CDR2 FQGNSA. DNA for the CDR3: TGTGCCAGCAGCTTAGGAGGAGGCACAGATACGCAGTGTTTT. Translating it yields CASSLGGGTDTQCF.

The rearrangement joins TRBV6-1 to TRBJ1-1; 9 nucleotides agree with TRBD1. Trimming cost V 5 bases and J 4 bases; bases outside gene matches: 8. Germline V gives CDR1 MNHNS, CDR2 SASEGT. This CDR3 comprises 15 residues. The CDR3 loop reads CASSTGTGMSTEAFF. The CDR3 nucleotides read TGTGCCAGCAGTACAGGGACAGGGATGAGCACTGAAGCTTTCTTT.

This clonotype was detected many times. The genes are TRBV2 and TRBJ2-5, with TRBD2 as a possible D gene (6 bases). Trimming removed 6 bases from V and 1 base from J, with 15 bases in between. The CDR3 contains 15 residues. Germline V lookup: CDR1 SNHLY, CDR2 FYNNEI. The CDR3 protein is CASSPLANSQETQYF. CDR3 DNA sequence: TGTGCCAGCAGCCCACTAGCTAACTCCCAAGAGACCCAGTACTTC.

This clonotype was counted ten times or more. The chain is built from TRBV7-8 and TRBJ2-3, with D perhaps TRBD1 (5 bases). Germline V gene sequence: CDR1 SGHVS, CDR2 FQNEAQ. The CDR3 is 16 residues long. Trimming took off 1 base at V and 2 bases at J, with 13 bases between the two ends. Here the CDR3 DNA reads TGTGCCAGCAGCTTAGGCCAGGGCACCCTCACAGATACGCAGTATTTT. Encoded protein: CASSLGQGTLTDTQYF. Full variable domain (remainder filled in from reference TRBV7-8 and TRBJ2-3): GAGVSQSPRYKVAKRGQDVALRCDPISGHVSLFWYQQALGQGPEFLTYFQNEAQLDKSGLPSDRFFAERPEGSVSTLKIQRTQQEDSAVYLCASSLGQGTLTDTQYFGPGTRLTVL.

The table lists this clonotype with a few counts. This chain uses TRBV6-1 with TRBJ2-4; 9 bases are shared with TRBD2. The CDR3 runs to 16 residues. The junction had 8 bases not matched to a gene; V was cut back by 5 bases and J by 3 bases. Germline assignment: CDR1 MNHNS and CDR2 SASEGT. DNA of the CDR3: TGTGCCAGCAGTCCGCGGGGGGGGGGCGGCAAAAACATTCAGTACTTC. This translates into CASSPRGGGGKNIQYF.